This T cell receptor beta chain was retrieved from a study of CD8 T cells in Susac syndrome. The length of the CDR3 is 16 residues. CDR1 and CDR2 (germline): DFQATT, SNEGSKA (reference sequence). J was trimmed by 1 base and V by 6 bases; bases with no gene match: 6. The authors reverse transcribed about 0.45 to 1 ug RNA with random hexamers. The method of amplification for TCR beta CDR3 was immunoSEQ multiplex PCR, covering 54 Vbeta and 13 Jbeta. TCRdb processed the immunoSEQ multiplex PCR reads anew with MiXCR; each CDR3 protein has one entry. The data hold more than 150,000 distinct CDR3 sequences, with roughly 95% observed a single time. TEMRA cells were FACS-enriched and CD8+ and CD4+ T cells negatively isolated.

The clonotype comes from a human donor with Susac syndrome. The sample was CD4+ T cells from PBMCs. The rearrangement uses TRBV20-1 and TRBJ2-7, with 16 bases identical to TRBD2. The CDR3 region has the DNA TGCAGTGCCTTGGGACTAGCGGGGGGGCGGTCCTACGAGCAGTACTTC. Protein sequence: CSALGLAGGRSYEQYF.